This T cell receptor beta chain stems from a study of response to subunit inactivated influenza vaccine. TCRdb passed the RT-PCR reads through MiXCR, listing each CDR3 protein once. The data hold some 800,000 distinct CDR3 sequences, with less than 25% observed a single time. The sequencing here drew on PBMCs from blood, taken more than 4 days after vaccination. This receptor was taken from a middle-aged man who received an inactivated influenza vaccine.

Written as DNA, the CDR3 is TGTGCCAGCAGCGACTGGGGTCGTAGCACAGATACGCAGTATTTT. Translating gives CASSDWGRSTDTQYF. This chain uses TRBV5-6 with TRBJ2-3; D unresolved. There are 15 residues in the CDR3. The V gene lost 4 bases and the J gene lost 0 bases, with 12 bases spanning the gap. Germline V gene data show CDR1 as SGHDT and CDR2 as YYEEEE.